This T cell receptor (beta chain) was captured in a study of blood T cell repertoires in COVID-19. The germline V gene encodes CDR1 SGHTA and CDR2 FQGNSA. V trimming: 3 bases; J trimming: 10 bases; junction bases outside the gene matches: 2. The CDR3 is 12 amino acids. The data were produced by immunoSEQ multiplex PCR, yet TCRdb's version contains in-frame clones alone and is incomplete. Of about 130,000 clones in the sample, approximately 87% were seen once. The chain couples TRBV7-2 to TRBJ2-3, with 9 bases aligning to TRBD2. This TCR was recovered from a man aged 65-85 years with active COVID-19. Sequencing was done on a sample of peripheral blood. CDR3 coding DNA: TGTGCCAGCAGCTTGGGACTAGCTGCGCAGTATTTT. Translating gives CASSLGLAAQYF.